The 7 T cell receptor beta chains presented below share a single source sample, sequenced in a study of blood T cell repertoires in COVID-19. Profiling relied on immunoSEQ multiplex PCR, and the TCRdb table lists in-frame clones only, not all of them. The sample holds roughly 140,000 clones; approximately 80% are singletons and the top ten take 9% to 10%. The sample consisted of peripheral blood. These receptors were taken from a woman aged 50 to 65 with acute or convalescent COVID-19.

This chain links TRBV7-9 with TRBJ1-1; D call uncertain. The ends were cut back, 7 bases at V and 2 bases at J, with 14 bases in the middle. The CDR3 is 14 residues long. CDR1 is SEHNR, CDR2 FQNEAQ, per germline (reference sequence). The CDR3 DNA sequence: TGTGCCAGCACCCTCCGACCTAGTAACACTGAAGCTTTCTTT. It specifies CASTLRPSNTEAFF.

V is TRBV27 and J is TRBJ2-5; no reliable D call. V was pared by 3 bases and J by 0 bases, with 5 bases between. The CDR3 consists of 13 residues. Germline V CDR1 and CDR2: MNHEY, SMNVEV (reference sequence). The CDR3 nucleotides read TGTGCCAGCAGTTTTCAGGACCAAGAGACCCAGTACTTC. Its protein is CASSFQDQETQYF.

This rearrangement joins TRBV27 to TRBJ1-1, with D unclear. Looked up from germline, CDR1 is MNHEY and CDR2 is SMNVEV (reference sequence). This CDR3 region has 14 residues. V shed 4 bases and J shed 0 bases, with 9 bases lying between them. The CDR3 region has the DNA TGTGCCAGCAGTTATGGACTGATGAACACTGAAGCTTTCTTT. This translates into CASSYGLMNTEAFF.

J is TRBJ2-6 and V is TRBV5-1; TRBD1 matches at 8 bases. Germline loops: CDR1 SGHRS, CDR2 YFSETQ. This CDR3 spans 18 amino acids. The J segment lost 0 bases and the V segment lost 0 bases, leaving 5 bases of the junction unmatched. The CDR3 nucleotides read TGCGCCAGCAGCTTGGTTGGACAGGGATACTCTGGGGCCAACGTCCTGACTTTC. It specifies CASSLVGQGYSGANVLTF.

This chain connects TRBV4-3 to TRBJ2-7, with TRBD1 matching over 7 bases. The ends lost 2 bases at V and 2 bases at J; junction bases unmatched: 6. This CDR3 region has 15 residues. Germline loops: CDR1 LGHNA, CDR2 YSLEER. CDR3: CASSQLAGTAYEQYF. CDR3 sequence (DNA): TGCGCCAGCAGCCAATTAGCCGGGACAGCCTACGAGCAGTACTTC.

Remarks on this clone: A much more abundant neighbour one base away suggests this may be a read error. The V gene is TRBV9, the J gene TRBJ2-7; D remains unclear. Trimming shortened V by 4 bases and J by 0 bases, and 5 bases separated the two germline ends. Germline loops: CDR1 SGDLS, CDR2 YYNGEE. The CDR3 sequence is 12 residues long. Here the CDR3 reads CASSRSSYEQYF. CDR3 nucleotide sequence: TGTGCCAGCAGCCGGAGCTCCTACGAGCAGTACTTC.

V and J are TRBV6-1 and TRBJ1-2, with TRBD1 identical over 12 bases. J was trimmed by 7 bases and V by 1 base; bases with no gene match: 10. The CDR3 consists of 17 residues. The germline gives CDR1 MNHNS, CDR2 SASEGT. CDR3 residues: CASSEESGTGGVSGYTF. CDR3 sequence (DNA): TGTGCCAGCAGTGAAGAGAGCGGGACAGGGGGCGTGAGTGGCTACACCTTC.